The 9 T cell receptor beta chains below were found in one sample sequenced in a study of a mutant IDH1 vaccine in newly diagnosed glioma. Time point in this sample: week 23, last vaccination. Vaccinated patients received 300 ug of mutant IDH1 20-mer peptide per dose, with topical imiquimod. The assay was immunoSEQ multiplex PCR, and TCRdb's table has in-frame clones only and misses some. The sample shows 82,000 or so clones, approximately 85% of them seen only once. These TCRs are of unknown antigen specificity. The sequencing used PBMCs, collected from a glioma patient whose treatment included an IDH1 peptide vaccine. These receptors all stem from a man aged 25 to 40 with glioma. Some clones in this sample may be carry-over from other donors' samples.

This clone was detected once. The chain combines TRBV7-8 with TRBJ1-2; TRBD1 agrees at 9 bases. Trimming removed 5 bases from V and 2 bases from J; junction bases left unmatched: 6. Germline CDR1 and CDR2: SGHVS and FQNEAQ. The CDR3 spans 15 residues. The CDR3 sequence is CASSPWTGVNYGYTF. The DNA for the CDR3 is TGTGCCAGCAGCCCGTGGACAGGGGTAAACTATGGCTACACCTTC.

The genes are TRBV4-2 and TRBJ2-7; TRBD1 might be the D (5 bases). Per the germline V gene, CDR1 is LGHNA and CDR2 is YNFKEQ. V lost 0 bases to trimming and J lost 3 bases, with 12 bases between them. This CDR3 spans 15 amino acids. CDR3 protein: CASSQDGQGDYEQYF. The CDR3 coding sequence is TGTGCCAGCAGCCAAGATGGGCAGGGTGACTACGAGCAGTACTTC.

The genes are TRBV10-3 and TRBJ2-1; TRBD2 matches 12 bases. The CDR3 has 15 amino acids. V shed 0 bases and J 8 bases; nucleotides not matched to a gene: 2. The germline gives CDR1 ENHRY, CDR2 SYGVKD. CDR3 loop: CAISESRTSGDEQFF. The CDR3 bases are TGTGCCATCAGTGAGTCCCGGACTAGCGGGGATGAGCAGTTCTTC.

This chain links TRBV29-1 with TRBJ2-2; 13 bases are a match to TRBD2. Germline CDR1 is SQVTM and CDR2 is ANQGSEA. The length of the CDR3 is 16 residues. With 1 base clipped from V and 6 bases from J, the junction kept 5 bases outside the gene matches. CDR3 protein: CSVEVSGTSGAGELFF. CDR3 nucleotides: TGCAGCGTTGAAGTATCCGGGACTAGCGGGGCCGGGGAGCTGTTTTTT.

The chain couples TRBV29-1 to TRBJ1-2; D may be TRBD1 (5 bases). Germline V gene sequence: CDR1 SQVTM, CDR2 ANQGSEA. There are 14 residues in the CDR3. The V and J ends lost 3 bases and 7 bases respectively, with 18 bases between them. CDR3 DNA: TGCAGCGTTGACCCCGGCAGGGTGGGATCTGGCTACACCTTC. Protein: CSVDPGRVGSGYTF.

The chain has TRBV7-8 and TRBJ2-5, with D possibly matching TRBD2 (5 bases). This CDR3 comprises 13 residues. V was shortened by 5 bases and J by 6 bases, with 13 bases between the two germline ends. CDR1 is SGHVS and CDR2 is FQNEAQ in the germline V gene. The CDR3 reads CASSTRTEKTQYF. CDR3 DNA: TGTGCCAGCAGCACCCGGACTGAAAAGACCCAGTACTTC.

The genes are TRBV28 and TRBJ2-3, with D maybe TRBD1 (6 bases). Looked up from germline, CDR1 is MDHEN and CDR2 is SYDVKM. The CDR3 totals 15 residues. Trimming shortened V by 5 bases and J by 2 bases, and 14 bases separated the two germline ends. The CDR3, as DNA: TGTGCCAGCAGTAACCTACAGGGCCCCACAGATACGCAGTATTTT. Translated: CASSNLQGPTDTQYF.

This chain joins TRBV18 and TRBJ2-1; 14 positions match TRBD2. Trimming cost V 0 bases and J 2 bases; bases outside gene matches: 9. The germline gives CDR1 KGHSH, CDR2 LQKENI. The CDR3 runs to 20 residues. The CDR3 here is CASSPPGLAGVDLTYNEQFF. CDR3 coding DNA: TGTGCCAGCTCACCACCGGGACTAGCGGGAGTCGATTTAACCTACAATGAGCAGTTCTTC.

Turning to this clone: At one end the junction does not follow the germline gene, possibly because of a read error. This rearrangement joins TRBV4-2 to TRBJ2-2, with TRBD1 matching 9 bases. The germline V gene encodes CDR1 LGHNA and CDR2 YNFKEQ. The length of the CDR3 is 16 residues. The CDR3 DNA follows: TGTGCCAGCAGCCATGCCACAGGGGGCGGGAACCGGGGAGCTGTTTTT. This encodes CASSHATGGGNRGAVF.